This TCR beta chain stems from a study of siplizumab effects on memory and regulatory T cells. TCRdb's table, derived via immunoSEQ multiplex PCR, lists solely in-frame clones and lacks some. The sample yields roughly 100,000 clones, around 90% seen once. There are 11 residues in the CDR3. V gave up 4 bases and J gave up 4 bases, with 2 bases separating them. The germline V gene encodes CDR1 MDHEN and CDR2 SYDVKM. This clonotype was sampled from a human donor in good health. The specimen was non-Treg CD4+ T cells sorted from blood. The chain couples TRBV28 to TRBJ2-1; no definite D call. DNA of the CDR3: TGTGCCAGCAGTTGGTACAATGAGCAGTTCTTC. Translated: CASSWYNEQFF.